This is a list of T cell receptor beta chains from one sample in a study of OX40 agonist ivuxolimab in advanced cancers. Using immunoSEQ multiplex PCR, the repertoire was profiled, and TCRdb retains in-frame clones only, with some absent. Of about 61,000 clones in the sample, 85% to 90% were seen once. The source material was CD4+ or CD8+ T cells sorted from blood, sampled in a trial of the OX40 agonist ivuxolimab. Source of these receptors: an adult with an advanced solid tumor such as melanoma, head and neck, liver or kidney cancer. Both conserved end residues are part of each CDR3. The D gene is left open where the match is weak. Size tells how often a clone was seen (once, few, many) or the class of an expanded clone, and some rows leave it out.

D: .
length: 15
J: TRBJ2-3
size: .
V: TRBV5-1
DNA: TGCGCCAGCAGCTTCCGCAGGACTAGCACAGATACGCAGTATTTT
CDR3: CASSFRRTSTDTQYF

D: TRBD1
length: 13
J: TRBJ2-7
size: once
V: TRBV7-7
DNA: TGTGCCAGCAGCCGGGACAGGGTTAGCGAGCAGTACTTC
CDR3: CASSRDRVSEQYF

D: .
length: 14
J: TRBJ1-1
size: .
V: TRBV11-1
DNA: TGTGCCAGCAGCTTAGGGGGGCTGAACACTGAAGCTTTCTTT
CDR3: CASSLGGLNTEAFF

D: TRBD1
length: 11
J: TRBJ2-7
size: .
V: TRBV5-6
DNA: TGTGCCAGCAGCTTCGGGACAGGACATCTCTTC
CDR3: CASSFGTGHLF

D: TRBD1
length: 17
J: TRBJ1-5
size: once
V: TRBV18
DNA: TGTGCCAGCTCACCACCCGTTGGGCAGGGGGGACGCCAGCCCCAGCATTTT
CDR3: CASSPPVGQGGRQPQHF

D: .
length: 12
J: TRBJ1-2
size: .
V: TRBV7-9
DNA: TGTGCCAGCAGCCCCGCTAACTATGGCTACACCTTC
CDR3: CASSPANYGYTF

D: .
length: 14
J: TRBJ1-1
size: .
V: TRBV6-1
DNA: TGTGCCAGCAGTAGGACAGAGGGGAACACTGAAGCTTTCTTT
CDR3: CASSRTEGNTEAFF

D: TRBD2
length: 16
J: TRBJ2-5
size: .
V: TRBV27
DNA: TGTGCCAGCAGTAGAAGGTCAGCGGGGGGAGGGGAGACCCAGTACTTC
CDR3: CASSRRSAGGGETQYF

D: .
length: 12
J: TRBJ1-2
size: .
V: TRBV7-9
DNA: TGTGCCAGCAGCGAGAGGGTATACGGCTACACCTTC
CDR3: CASSERVYGYTF

D: .
length: 15
J: TRBJ1-1
size: once
V: TRBV5-1
DNA: TGCGCCAGCAGCTTGGATGGCAGGGGTGGCACTGAAGCTTTCTTT
CDR3: CASSLDGRGGTEAFF

D: TRBD2
length: 15
J: TRBJ2-7
size: .
V: TRBV5-1
DNA: TGCGCCAGCAGCTTGGTTAGCGGGATGGCCTACGAGCAGTACTTC
CDR3: CASSLVSGMAYEQYF

D: TRBD2
length: 14
J: TRBJ2-7
size: .
V: TRBV28
DNA: TGTGCCAGCCACAGCGGGACCGCCTCCTACGAGCAGTACTTC
CDR3: CASHSGTASYEQYF

D: .
length: 16
J: TRBJ2-5
size: .
V: TRBV6-5
DNA: TGTGCCAGCAGTTACGCAGGCGTGGGGGGCGGGGAGACCCAGTACTTC
CDR3: CASSYAGVGGGETQYF

D: .
length: 15
J: TRBJ2-6
size: .
V: TRBV2
DNA: TGTGCCAGCAGTGAGCCGTTCTCTGGGGCCAACGTCCTGACTTTC
CDR3: CASSEPFSGANVLTF

D: .
length: 15
J: TRBJ2-7
size: .
V: TRBV5-8
DNA: TGTGCCAGCAGCTTCCATTTGCAGGGGCTCTACGAGCAGTACTTC
CDR3: CASSFHLQGLYEQYF

D: .
length: 14
J: TRBJ1-2
size: .
V: TRBV28
DNA: TGTGCCAGCAGTTTACTGGGGGCCGGATATGGCTACACCTTC
CDR3: CASSLLGAGYGYTF

D: .
length: 13
J: TRBJ1-6
size: .
V: TRBV11-3
DNA: TGTGCCAGCAGCTTAGGGGGCAGGTCACCCCTCCACTTT
CDR3: CASSLGGRSPLHF

D: TRBD1
length: 13
J: TRBJ1-1
size: .
V: TRBV18
DNA: TGTGCCAGCTCACCACCGGGACAGGGGGAAGCTTTCTTT
CDR3: CASSPPGQGEAFF

D: .
length: 14
J: TRBJ2-7
size: .
V: TRBV7-8
DNA: TGTGCCAGCAGCTTAGAGCTCGATCCCTACGAGCAGTACTTC
CDR3: CASSLELDPYEQYF

D: .
length: 13
J: TRBJ2-1
size: .
V: TRBV6-6
DNA: TGTGCCAGCACCCCTTCGTCTCGGGACGAGCAGTTCTTC
CDR3: CASTPSSRDEQFF

D: .
length: 15
J: TRBJ1-1
size: once
V: TRBV10-1
DNA: TGCGCCAGCAGTTCAACAGGGCCGTGGAACACTGAAGCTTTCTTT
CDR3: CASSSTGPWNTEAFF

D: .
length: 14
J: TRBJ2-7
size: .
V: TRBV19
DNA: TGTGCCAGTACCCAAGGAGGGGGCTCCTACGAGCAGTACTTC
CDR3: CASTQGGGSYEQYF

D: .
length: 12
J: TRBJ1-2
size: .
V: TRBV28
DNA: TGTGCCAGCATTAGTGGTAACTATGGCTACACCTTC
CDR3: CASISGNYGYTF

D: TRBD1
length: 16
J: TRBJ1-5
size: .
V: TRBV19
DNA: TGTGCCACAAGACAGGGGTCGGATTTAGGAAATCAGCCCCAGCATTTT
CDR3: CATRQGSDLGNQPQHF

D: .
length: 13
J: TRBJ2-5
size: once
V: TRBV10-3
DNA: TGTGCCATCAGTGACAGACAGCAGGAGACCCAGTACTTC
CDR3: CAISDRQQETQYF

D: TRBD2
length: 13
J: TRBJ2-1
size: .
V: TRBV5-5
DNA: TGTGCCAGCAGCTGGGAGGCGGGGGGGAAACAGTTCTTC
CDR3: CASSWEAGGKQFF

D: .
length: 11
J: TRBJ2-1
size: .
V: TRBV30
DNA: TGTGCCTGGAGGGGAAACAATGAGCAGTTCTTC
CDR3: CAWRGNNEQFF

D: .
length: 15
J: TRBJ1-3
size: .
V: TRBV7-9
DNA: TGTGCCAGCAGCTCGGAAGGAGGCTCTGGAAACACCATATATTTT
CDR3: CASSSEGGSGNTIYF

D: .
length: 11
J: TRBJ2-1
size: .
V: TRBV6-5
DNA: TGTGCCAGCAGGTTAAAGAGTGAGCAGTTCTTC
CDR3: CASRLKSEQFF

D: TRBD1
length: 16
J: TRBJ1-4
size: .
V: TRBV11-2
DNA: TGTGCCAGCAGCCAAACGACAGGGGGCACTGGTGAAAAACTGTTTTTT
CDR3: CASSQTTGGTGEKLFF

D: .
length: 13
J: TRBJ1-1
size: .
V: TRBV15
DNA: TGTGCCACCAGCAGAGATCGGAACACTGAAGCTTTCTTT
CDR3: CATSRDRNTEAFF

D: .
length: 13
J: TRBJ2-3
size: .
V: TRBV11-3
DNA: TGTGCCAGCAGCTTAGTGGCGGGAGATACGCAGTATTTT
CDR3: CASSLVAGDTQYF

D: .
length: 18
J: TRBJ2-6
size: .
V: TRBV10-2
DNA: TGCGCCAGCAGTGACGGGAGGACAGGTCCCTCTGGGGCCAACGTCCTGACTTTC
CDR3: CASSDGRTGPSGANVLTF

D: .
length: 13
J: TRBJ1-1
size: .
V: TRBV29-1
DNA: TGCAGCGTTGATGACGGGGCTAAGACTGAAGCTTTCTTT
CDR3: CSVDDGAKTEAFF

D: TRBD1
length: 15
J: TRBJ1-4
size: .
V: TRBV11-2
DNA: TGTGCCAGCAGCTTAAGCTTGGGACAGAGTGAAAAACTGTTTTTT
CDR3: CASSLSLGQSEKLFF

D: .
length: 14
J: TRBJ2-7
size: once
V: TRBV5-4
DNA: TGTGCCAGCCAAATTCGGGACGGCTCCTACGAGCAGTACTTC
CDR3: CASQIRDGSYEQYF

D: .
length: 13
J: TRBJ2-5
size: .
V: TRBV2
DNA: TGTGCCAGCAGTGGTGTGGCTAAAGAGACCCAGTACTTC
CDR3: CASSGVAKETQYF

D: TRBD1
length: 17
J: TRBJ1-5
size: .
V: TRBV28
DNA: TGTGCCAGCAGTTCCGGACAGGGGGATATACGCAATCAGCCCCAGCATTTT
CDR3: CASSSGQGDIRNQPQHF

D: .
length: 15
J: TRBJ2-7
size: .
V: TRBV7-2
DNA: TGTGCCAGCAGCTGGAGCGACTCCCCCGCCTACGAGCAGTACTTC
CDR3: CASSWSDSPAYEQYF

D: .
length: 14
J: TRBJ1-1
size: .
V: TRBV28
DNA: TGTGCCAGCAGACGAACCCAGGGGACGGCTGAAGCTTTCTTT
CDR3: CASRRTQGTAEAFF

D: TRBD1
length: 17
J: TRBJ1-4
size: .
V: TRBV5-1
DNA: TGCGCCAGCAGCTTGGGAACCGGGACAGCAACTAATGAAAAACTGTTTTTT
CDR3: CASSLGTGTATNEKLFF

D: .
length: 15
J: TRBJ1-4
size: .
V: TRBV18
DNA: TGTGCCAGCTCACCAAACCGGGACACCAATGAAAAACTGTTTTTT
CDR3: CASSPNRDTNEKLFF

D: .
length: 16
J: TRBJ1-5
size: .
V: TRBV5-6
DNA: TGTGCCAGCAGCTTGGTTGGGGACCAGAGCAATCAGCCCCAGCATTTT
CDR3: CASSLVGDQSNQPQHF

D: .
length: 15
J: TRBJ2-6
size: few
V: TRBV11-3
DNA: TGTGCCAGCAGCTTAGGGGCCTCTGGGGCCAACGTCCTGACTTTC
CDR3: CASSLGASGANVLTF

D: TRBD1
length: 14
J: TRBJ1-1
size: .
V: TRBV7-8
DNA: TGTGCCAGCAGCACGACGGCCGGGACAGGGGTTCCTTTCTTT
CDR3: CASSTTAGTGVPFF